These 17 T cell receptor beta chains share one sample of origin, sequenced in a study of T cells in Graves' hyperthyroidism and ophthalmopathy. RNA transcripts yielded amplified TCR beta CDR3 regions. The primer set for the first-round RT-PCR of the TCR CDR3 was HTBI. TCRdb independently ran MiXCR on the multiplex PCR reads; one entry per CDR3 protein. The table has 400,000 to 500,000 distinct CDR3 sequences, roughly 13% seen once. The source material was blood. The receptors originated from a young woman with Graves' hyperthyroidism.

The chain recombines TRBV4-1 with TRBJ1-6, with 7 nucleotides matching TRBD1. The length of the CDR3 is 19 residues. Per the germline V gene, CDR1 is MGHRA and CDR2 is YSYEKL. Trimming took 1 base from V and 0 from J; bases not matched to a gene: 9. Here the CDR3 DNA reads TGCGCCAGCAGCCAAGTCCAGTTGGGACAGCGCTCCTATAATTCACCCCTCCACTTT. The encoded protein is CASSQVQLGQRSYNSPLHF.

This clonotype has at least ten counts. The chain carries TRBV18 and TRBJ2-5; D uncertain. From germline, CDR1 is KGHSH and CDR2 LQKENI. Trimming removed 3 bases at V and 1 base at J, with 9 bases between. This CDR3 is built from 14 residues. The CDR3 nucleotides are TGTGCCAGCTCACCCCAAGCTATCCAAGAGACCCAGTACTTC. Its translation is CASSPQAIQETQYF.

This clonotype occurred a few times. The V call is TRBV7-2, the J call TRBJ2-7; a possible D gene is TRBD1 (5 bases). V lost 2 bases and J lost 4, with 12 bases in between. The CDR3 length is 14 residues. Germline CDR1 and CDR2: SGHTA and FQGNSA. The CDR3 DNA reads as TGTGCCAGCAGCTTAATCCAGGGTTCTTACGAGCAGTACTTC. This gives the protein CASSLIQGSYEQYF.

The sample holds many counts of this clonotype. V gene TRBV7-2 combines with J gene TRBJ2-1; no reliable D call. Germline CDR1 and CDR2: SGHTA and FQGNSA. V lost 5 bases and J 8 bases, leaving 13 bases between the germline ends. The CDR3 has 13 residues. CDR3 region: CASSERRRDEQFF. The CDR3 nucleotides are TGTGCCAGCAGCGAACGTCGACGCGATGAGCAGTTCTTC. Based on the CDR3 plus reference TRBV7-2 and TRBJ2-1, the full variable domain is GAGVSQSPSNKVTEKGKDVELRCDPISGHTALYWYRQSLGQGLEFLIYFQGNSAPDKSGLPSDRFSAERTGGSVSTLTIQRTQQEDSAVYLCASSERRRDEQFFGPGTRLTVL.

This clonotype was recorded at least ten times. The chain joins TRBV20-1 to TRBJ2-1; tentatively, D is TRBD1 (5 bases). This CDR3 spans 12 amino acids. CDR1 and CDR2 from the germline V gene are DFQATT and SNEGSKA (reference sequence). Trimming took off 2 bases at V and 6 bases at J, with 8 bases between the two ends. CDR3: CSARLDSNEQFF. The CDR3 region has the DNA TGCAGTGCTAGACTCGACAGCAATGAGCAGTTCTTC.

This chain connects TRBV4-3 to TRBJ2-7, with D perhaps matching TRBD2 (5 bases). The V gene lost 0 bases and the J gene lost 2 bases, with 11 bases spanning the gap. In germline, CDR1 is LGHNA, CDR2 YSLEER. The CDR3 contains 15 residues. CDR3 bases: TGCGCCAGCAGCCAAGATGGGTATAGCGCCTACGAGCAGTACTTC. Amino acids: CASSQDGYSAYEQYF.

This clonotype was observed at least ten times. This chain uses TRBV18 with TRBJ2-5; D uncertain. V dropped 3 bases and J dropped 7 bases, with 9 bases sitting between them. CDR1 and CDR2 (germline): KGHSH, LQKENI. This CDR3 has 12 residues. CDR3 in amino acids: CASSPDLGTQYF. In nucleotides, the CDR3 is TGTGCCAGCTCACCGGACCTGGGGACCCAGTACTTC.

This clonotype occurred many times. The rearrangement links TRBV28 to TRBJ2-1; D is possibly TRBD2 (5 bases). V shed 7 bases and J shed 6 bases, with 10 bases lying between them. Germline V gene data show CDR1 as MDHEN and CDR2 as SYDVKM. This CDR3 has 12 amino acids. Here the CDR3 DNA reads TGTGCCAGCAAGGAGGCCCCCAATGAGCAGTTCTTC. It codes for CASKEAPNEQFF.

This clonotype was counted many times. The chain employs TRBV20-1 and TRBJ2-7; D assignment may be TRBD1 or TRBD2 (5 bases each). Germline V lookup: CDR1 DFQATT, CDR2 SNEGSKA (reference sequence). The V gene lost 3 bases and the J gene lost 5 bases, with 14 bases spanning the gap. The CDR3 is 13 amino acids. CDR3: CSASSQGGHEQYF. The CDR3 DNA sequence: TGCAGTGCTAGCAGCCAGGGCGGGCACGAGCAGTACTTC.

This clonotype was detected only a few times. This sequence joins TRBV20-1 and TRBJ1-4; D might be TRBD1 (6 bases). V dropped 2 bases and J dropped 7 bases, with 11 bases sitting between them. The CDR3 is 13 amino acids. Per germline, CDR1 DFQATT and CDR2 SNEGSKA (reference sequence). This CDR3 is CSARTAGVEKLFF. The CDR3 DNA sequence: TGCAGTGCTAGAACGGCAGGGGTTGAAAAACTGTTTTTT.

The V and J genes are TRBV18 and TRBJ2-7; no definite D call. The CDR3 totals 11 residues. The germline V and J ends were trimmed by 5 bases and 6 bases, with 8 bases remaining between them. Germline V gene lookup returns CDR1 KGHSH and CDR2 LQKENI. CDR3 DNA sequence: TGTGCCAGCTCATCACGCCTCGAGCAGTACTTC. Protein product: CASSSRLEQYF.

This clonotype was seen more than once but under ten times. The chain is built from TRBV3-1 and TRBJ2-1, with D possibly TRBD1 on 5 matching bases. The CDR3 is 16 amino acids. Trimming took off 3 bases at V and 0 bases at J, with 12 bases between the two ends. Germline V gives CDR1 LGHDT, CDR2 YNNKEL (reference sequence). The CDR3 DNA follows: TGTGCCAGCAGCCACAGGGCCCCCAGCTCCTACAATGAGCAGTTCTTC. Amino acids: CASSHRAPSSYNEQFF.

Ten or more counts support this clonotype. The genes are TRBV7-9 and TRBJ2-7; 8 nucleotides agree with TRBD2. The CDR3 runs to 14 residues. Trimming cost V 5 bases and J 3 bases; bases outside gene matches: 6. Germline-derived CDR1 and CDR2 are SEHNR and FQNEAQ (reference sequence). As DNA, the CDR3 is TGTGCCAGCAGCGGGCTAGCGGGTCTCTACGAGCAGTACTTC. The encoded protein is CASSGLAGLYEQYF.

This clonotype was recorded many times. The genes are TRBV4-2 and TRBJ1-4, with 8 bases lining up with TRBD1. Trimming at V came to 0 bases and at J to 4 bases, leaving 4 bases not matched to a gene. This CDR3 region has 16 residues. CDR1 is LGHNA, CDR2 YNFKEQ, per germline. Written as DNA, the CDR3 is TGTGCCAGCAGCCAAGAATACGGACAGGGTAATGAAAAACTGTTTTTT. Residues: CASSQEYGQGNEKLFF.

This clonotype was picked up many times. The chain joins TRBV12-3 or TRBV12-4 to TRBJ2-5; D is perhaps TRBD1 (5 bases). V dropped 6 bases and J dropped 1 base, with 6 bases sitting between them. The CDR3 has 12 residues. In nucleotides, the CDR3 is TGTGCCAGCAGCGACAGCCAAGAGACCCAGTACTTC. The encoded protein is CASSDSQETQYF.

This clonotype has a count of ten or more. The gene calls are TRBV2 and TRBJ1-2; 7 positions agree with TRBD1. V lost 8 bases and J lost 4; bases outside the gene matches: 4. There are 12 residues in the CDR3. CDR1 is SNHLY, CDR2 FYNNEI, per germline. The CDR3 coding sequence is TGTGCCAGCTTGACAGGGCCCTATGGCTACACCTTC. Translated, it gives CASLTGPYGYTF.

The rearrangement uses TRBV20-1 and TRBJ2-5; D is ambiguous. V was shortened by 1 base and J by 3 bases, with 6 bases between the two germline ends. This CDR3 is built from 12 residues. Germline assignment: CDR1 DFQATT and CDR2 SNEGSKA (reference sequence). CDR3 DNA: TGCAGTGCTAGAGGGCAGAAAGAGACCCAGTACTTC. Amino acids: CSARGQKETQYF.